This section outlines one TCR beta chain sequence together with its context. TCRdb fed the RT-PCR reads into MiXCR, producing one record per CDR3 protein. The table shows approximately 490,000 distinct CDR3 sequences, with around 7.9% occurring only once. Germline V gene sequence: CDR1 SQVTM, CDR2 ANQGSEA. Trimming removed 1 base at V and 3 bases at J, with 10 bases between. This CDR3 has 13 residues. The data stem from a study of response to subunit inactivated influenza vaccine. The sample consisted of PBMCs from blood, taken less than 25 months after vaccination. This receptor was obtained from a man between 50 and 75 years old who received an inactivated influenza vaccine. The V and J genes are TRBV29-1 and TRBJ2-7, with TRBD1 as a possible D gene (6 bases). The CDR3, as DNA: TGCAGCGTTGAAGGAACAGGGTACTACGAGCAGTACTTC. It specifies CSVEGTGYYEQYF.